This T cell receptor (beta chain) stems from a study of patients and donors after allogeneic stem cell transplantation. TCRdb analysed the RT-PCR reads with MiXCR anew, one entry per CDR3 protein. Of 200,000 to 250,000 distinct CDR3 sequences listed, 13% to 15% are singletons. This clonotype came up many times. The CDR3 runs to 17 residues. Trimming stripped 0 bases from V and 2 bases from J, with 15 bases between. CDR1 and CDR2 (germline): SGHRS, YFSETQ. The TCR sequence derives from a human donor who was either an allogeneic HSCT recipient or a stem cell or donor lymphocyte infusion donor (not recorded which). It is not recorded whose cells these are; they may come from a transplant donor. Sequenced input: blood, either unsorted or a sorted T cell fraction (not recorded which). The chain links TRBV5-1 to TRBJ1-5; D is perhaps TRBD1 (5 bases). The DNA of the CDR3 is TGCGCCAGCAGCTTGGGGCCAGAAAGAGGGGGCAATCAGCCCCAGCATTTT. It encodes CASSLGPERGGNQPQHF.